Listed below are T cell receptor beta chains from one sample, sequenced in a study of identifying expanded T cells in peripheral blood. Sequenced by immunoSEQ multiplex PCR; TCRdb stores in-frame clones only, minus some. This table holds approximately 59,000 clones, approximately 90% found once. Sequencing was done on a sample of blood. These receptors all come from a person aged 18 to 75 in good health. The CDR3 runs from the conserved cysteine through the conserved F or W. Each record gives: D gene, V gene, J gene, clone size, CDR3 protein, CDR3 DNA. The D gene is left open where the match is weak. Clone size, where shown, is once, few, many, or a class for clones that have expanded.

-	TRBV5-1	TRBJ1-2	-	CASSLARVDYGYTF	TGCGCCAGCAGCTTGGCCAGGGTTGACTATGGCTACACCTTC
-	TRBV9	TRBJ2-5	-	CASSVDGGPAHGTQYF	TGTGCCAGCAGCGTAGACGGGGGCCCCGCGCACGGGACCCAGTACTTC
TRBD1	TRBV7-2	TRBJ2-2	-	CASSVQGGGTGELFF	TGTGCCAGCAGCGTACAGGGGGGCGGCACCGGGGAGCTGTTTTTT
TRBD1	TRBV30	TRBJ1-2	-	CALNEPGQGRGYTF	TGTGCCTTGAACGAACCGGGACAGGGACGTGGCTACACCTTC
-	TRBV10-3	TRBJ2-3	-	CAIQERSTDTQYF	TGTGCCATCCAGGAGCGAAGCACAGATACGCAGTATTTT
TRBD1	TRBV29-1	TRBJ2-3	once	CSVEEGTVRGTQYF	TGCAGCGTTGAAGAGGGGACAGTTCGAGGTACGCAGTATTTT
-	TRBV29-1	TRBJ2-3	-	CSVQQQSTDTQYF	TGCAGCGTACAACAACAGAGCACAGATACGCAGTATTTT
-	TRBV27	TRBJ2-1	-	CASNSGEYNEQFF	TGTGCCAGCAATTCAGGGGAGTACAATGAGCAGTTCTTC
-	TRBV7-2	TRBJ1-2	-	CASSLARGGRFGYGYTF	TGTGCCAGCAGCTTAGCCCGTGGGGGACGATTTGGCTATGGCTACACCTTC
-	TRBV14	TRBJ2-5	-	CASSQRGTQETQYF	TGTGCCAGCAGCCAACGGGGGACACAAGAGACCCAGTACTTC
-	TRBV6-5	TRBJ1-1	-	CASQQGFKVYTEAFF	TGTGCCAGCCAACAGGGTTTTAAGGTGTACACTGAAGCTTTCTTT
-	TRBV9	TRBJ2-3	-	CASSVGAAPTDTQYF	TGTGCCAGCAGCGTAGGGGCTGCCCCCACAGATACGCAGTATTTT
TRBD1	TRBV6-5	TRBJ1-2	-	CASSLDRVYGYTF	TGTGCCAGCAGCCTCGACAGGGTCTATGGCTACACCTTC
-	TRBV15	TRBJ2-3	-	CATSRGANFRTDTQYF	TGTGCCACCAGCAGAGGTGCGAATTTCCGGACAGATACGCAGTATTTT
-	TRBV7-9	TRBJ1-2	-	CASSLEGIYYGYTF	TGTGCCAGCAGCTTAGAGGGTATATACTATGGCTACACCTTC
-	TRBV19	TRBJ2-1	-	CASSRLDYNEQFF	TGTGCCAGTTCCCGACTTGACTACAATGAGCAGTTCTTC
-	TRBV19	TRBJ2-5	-	CASSIDLGFETQYF	TGTGCCAGTAGTATAGATCTTGGGTTCGAGACCCAGTACTTC
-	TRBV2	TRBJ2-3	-	CASGGERNTDTQYF	TGTGCCAGCGGGGGCGAGCGCAACACAGATACGCAGTATTTT
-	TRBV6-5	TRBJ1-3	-	CASSYSGAASGNTIYF	TGTGCCAGCAGTTACTCGGGGGCAGCCTCTGGAAACACCATATATTTT
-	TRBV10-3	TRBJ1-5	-	CAISESTVVNVPQHF	TGTGCCATCAGTGAGTCGACAGTGGTTAACGTGCCCCAGCATTTT
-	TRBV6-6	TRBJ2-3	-	CASSPQGSDTQYF	TGTGCCAGCAGCCCCCAGGGTTCAGATACGCAGTATTTT
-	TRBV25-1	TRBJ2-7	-	CASSGIGQTSYEQYF	TGTGCCAGCAGCGGTATCGGACAGACCTCCTACGAGCAGTACTTC
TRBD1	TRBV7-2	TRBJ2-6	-	CASSPQGGTGANVLTF	TGTGCCAGCAGCCCCCAAGGGGGCACTGGGGCCAACGTCCTGACTTTC
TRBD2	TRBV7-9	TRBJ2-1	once	CASSLLAGGSNEQFF	TGTGCCAGCAGCTTGCTAGCGGGAGGATCTAATGAGCAGTTCTTC
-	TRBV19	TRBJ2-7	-	CASSIGRGTYEQYF	TGTGCCAGTAGTATAGGGAGGGGAACCTACGAGCAGTACTTC
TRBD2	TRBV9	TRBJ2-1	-	CASSPSGGAGYEQFF	TGTGCCAGCAGCCCAAGCGGGGGGGCCGGGTATGAGCAGTTCTTC